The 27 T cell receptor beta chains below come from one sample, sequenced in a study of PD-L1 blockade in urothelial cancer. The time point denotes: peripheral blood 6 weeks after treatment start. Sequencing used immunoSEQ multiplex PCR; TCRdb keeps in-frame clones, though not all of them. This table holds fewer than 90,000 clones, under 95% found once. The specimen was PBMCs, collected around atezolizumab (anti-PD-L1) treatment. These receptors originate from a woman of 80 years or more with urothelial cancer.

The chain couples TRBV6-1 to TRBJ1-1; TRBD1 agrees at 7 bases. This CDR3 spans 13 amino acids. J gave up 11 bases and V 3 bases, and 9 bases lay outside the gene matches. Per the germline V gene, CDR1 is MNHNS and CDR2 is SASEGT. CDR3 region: CASSDRWTGDAFF. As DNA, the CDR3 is TGTGCCAGCAGTGACCGATGGACAGGAGACGCTTTCTTT.

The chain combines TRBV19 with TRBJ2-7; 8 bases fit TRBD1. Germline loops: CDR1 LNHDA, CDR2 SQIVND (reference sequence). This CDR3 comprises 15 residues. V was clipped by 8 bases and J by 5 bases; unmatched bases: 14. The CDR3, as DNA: TGTGCCAGTGCCCCTGGACAGGGTGGAAAAAACGAGCAGTACTTC. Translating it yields CASAPGQGGKNEQYF.

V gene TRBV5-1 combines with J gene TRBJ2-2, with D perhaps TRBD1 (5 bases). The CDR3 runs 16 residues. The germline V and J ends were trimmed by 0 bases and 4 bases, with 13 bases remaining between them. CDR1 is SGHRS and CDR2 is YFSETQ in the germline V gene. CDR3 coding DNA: TGCGCCAGCAGCTTGGAGGCAGGGCGACTCACCGGGGAGCTGTTTTTT. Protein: CASSLEAGRLTGELFF.

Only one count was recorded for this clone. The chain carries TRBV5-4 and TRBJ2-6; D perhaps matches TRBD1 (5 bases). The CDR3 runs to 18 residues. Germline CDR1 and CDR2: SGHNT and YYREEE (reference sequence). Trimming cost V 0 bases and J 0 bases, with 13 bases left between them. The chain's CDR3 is CASSLAVQGPSGANVLTF. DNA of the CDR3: TGTGCCAGCAGCTTGGCCGTCCAGGGCCCCTCTGGGGCCAACGTCCTGACTTTC.

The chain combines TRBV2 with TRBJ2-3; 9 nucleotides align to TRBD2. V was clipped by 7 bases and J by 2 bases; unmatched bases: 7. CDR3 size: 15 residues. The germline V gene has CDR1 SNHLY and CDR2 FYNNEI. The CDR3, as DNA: TGTGCCAGCATTATGACTAGCGGACTCACAGATACGCAGTATTTT. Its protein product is CASIMTSGLTDTQYF.

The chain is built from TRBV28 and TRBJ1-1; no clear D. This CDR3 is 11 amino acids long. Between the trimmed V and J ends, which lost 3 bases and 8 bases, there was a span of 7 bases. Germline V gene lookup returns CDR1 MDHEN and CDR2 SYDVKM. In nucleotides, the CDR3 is TGTGCCAGCAGTTTCAGCAGGGAAGCTTTCTTT. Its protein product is CASSFSREAFF.

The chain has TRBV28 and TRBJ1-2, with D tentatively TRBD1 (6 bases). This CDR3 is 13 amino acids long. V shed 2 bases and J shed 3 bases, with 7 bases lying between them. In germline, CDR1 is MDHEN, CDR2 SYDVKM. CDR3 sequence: CASSLPGDYGYTF. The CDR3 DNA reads TGTGCCAGCAGTTTACCAGGGGACTATGGCTACACCTTC.

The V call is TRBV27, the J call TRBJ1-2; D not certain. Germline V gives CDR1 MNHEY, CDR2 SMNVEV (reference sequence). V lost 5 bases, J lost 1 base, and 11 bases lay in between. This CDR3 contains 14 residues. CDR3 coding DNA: TGTGCCAGCAGTCCTACGATCCTTAACTATGGCTACACCTTC. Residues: CASSPTILNYGYTF.

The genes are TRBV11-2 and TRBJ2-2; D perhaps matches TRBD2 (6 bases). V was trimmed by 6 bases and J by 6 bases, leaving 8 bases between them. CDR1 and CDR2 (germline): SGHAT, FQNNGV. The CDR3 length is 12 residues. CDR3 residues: CASSWGAGELFF. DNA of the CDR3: TGTGCCAGCAGTTGGGGGGCCGGGGAGCTGTTTTTT.

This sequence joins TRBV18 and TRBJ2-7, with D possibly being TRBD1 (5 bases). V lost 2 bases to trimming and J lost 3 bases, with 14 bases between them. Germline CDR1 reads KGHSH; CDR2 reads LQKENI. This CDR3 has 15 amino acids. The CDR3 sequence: CASSPEAGYSYEQYF. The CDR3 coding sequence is TGTGCCAGCTCACCAGAGGCAGGGTACAGCTACGAGCAGTACTTC.

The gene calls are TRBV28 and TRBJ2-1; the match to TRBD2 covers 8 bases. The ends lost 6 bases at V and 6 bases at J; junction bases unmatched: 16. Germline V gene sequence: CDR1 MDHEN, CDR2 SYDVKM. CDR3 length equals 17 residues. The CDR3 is CASSLTGGAGGLNEQFF. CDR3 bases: TGTGCCAGCAGCCTCACGGGGGGGGCGGGAGGACTCAATGAGCAGTTCTTC.

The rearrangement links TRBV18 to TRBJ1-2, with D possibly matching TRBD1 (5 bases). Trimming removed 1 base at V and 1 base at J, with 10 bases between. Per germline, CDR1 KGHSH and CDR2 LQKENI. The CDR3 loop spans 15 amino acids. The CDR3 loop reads CASSPRQSLNYGYTF. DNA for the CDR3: TGTGCCAGCTCACCACGACAGTCCCTTAACTATGGCTACACCTTC.

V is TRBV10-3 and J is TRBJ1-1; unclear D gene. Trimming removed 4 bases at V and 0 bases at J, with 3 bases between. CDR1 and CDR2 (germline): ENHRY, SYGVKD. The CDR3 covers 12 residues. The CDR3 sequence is CAISAMNTEAFF. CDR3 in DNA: TGTGCCATCAGTGCAATGAACACTGAAGCTTTCTTT.

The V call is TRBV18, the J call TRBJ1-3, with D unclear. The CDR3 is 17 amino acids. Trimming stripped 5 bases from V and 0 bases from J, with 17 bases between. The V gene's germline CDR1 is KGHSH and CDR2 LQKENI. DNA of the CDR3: TGTGCCAGCTCAACCCTCTCCACAACTAGCTCTGGAAACACCATATATTTT. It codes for CASSTLSTTSSGNTIYF.

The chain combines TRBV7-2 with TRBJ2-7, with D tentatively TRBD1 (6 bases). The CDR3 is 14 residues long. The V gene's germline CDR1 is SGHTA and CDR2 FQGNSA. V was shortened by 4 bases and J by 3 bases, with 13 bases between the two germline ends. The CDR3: CASSSGQRNYEQYF. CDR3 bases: TGTGCCAGCAGCTCGGGACAACGGAACTACGAGCAGTACTTC. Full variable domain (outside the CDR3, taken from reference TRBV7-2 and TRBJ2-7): GAGVSQSPSNKVTEKGKDVELRCDPISGHTALYWYRQSLGQGLEFLIYFQGNSAPDKSGLPSDRFSAERTGGSVSTLTIQRTQQEDSAVYLCASSSGQRNYEQYFGPGTRLTVT.

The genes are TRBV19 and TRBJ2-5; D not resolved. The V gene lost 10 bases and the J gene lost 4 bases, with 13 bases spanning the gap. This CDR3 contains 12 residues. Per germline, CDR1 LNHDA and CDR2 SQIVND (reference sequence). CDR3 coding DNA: TGTGCCACCAGACCCCCGGGAGAGACCCAGTACTTC. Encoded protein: CATRPPGETQYF.

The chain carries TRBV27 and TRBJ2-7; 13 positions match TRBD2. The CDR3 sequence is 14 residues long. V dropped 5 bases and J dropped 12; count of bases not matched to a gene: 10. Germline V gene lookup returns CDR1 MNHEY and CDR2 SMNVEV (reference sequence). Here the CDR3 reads CASSPRTSGSYPYF. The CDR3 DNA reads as TGTGCCAGCAGTCCGAGGACTAGCGGGAGTTATCCGTACTTC.

CDR3 in amino acids: CASSIAGLGLRETQYF. The DNA for the CDR3 is TGTGCCAGTAGTATAGCGGGACTAGGGCTTCGGGAGACCCAGTACTTC. This rearrangement joins TRBV19 to TRBJ2-5; the match to TRBD2 covers 8 bases. This CDR3 is 16 amino acids long. The germline V gene encodes CDR1 LNHDA and CDR2 SQIVND (reference sequence). Unmatched junction bases numbered 9, after V lost 1 base and J lost 5 bases.

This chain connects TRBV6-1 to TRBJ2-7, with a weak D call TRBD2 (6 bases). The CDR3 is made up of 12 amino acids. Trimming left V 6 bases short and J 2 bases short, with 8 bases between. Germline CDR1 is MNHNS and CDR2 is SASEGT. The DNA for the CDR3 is TGTGCCAGCAGAGGGGAGGCCTACGAGCAGTACTTC. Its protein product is CASRGEAYEQYF.

CDR3 protein: CASSTTGGSGAQYF. For the CDR3, the DNA is TGTGCCAGCAGCACAACAGGGGGGAGTGGGGCCCAGTACTTC. The rearrangement links TRBV7-2 to TRBJ2-5; 8 bases are a match to TRBD1. CDR1 SGHTA and CDR2 FQGNSA come from the germline V gene. The J segment lost 9 bases and the V segment lost 5 bases, leaving 11 bases of the junction unmatched. The CDR3 totals 14 residues. Complete variable domain (other parts from reference TRBV7-2 and TRBJ2-5): GAGVSQSPSNKVTEKGKDVELRCDPISGHTALYWYRQSLGQGLEFLIYFQGNSAPDKSGLPSDRFSAERTGGSVSTLTIQRTQQEDSAVYLCASSTTGGSGAQYFGPGTRLLVL.

CDR3 loop: CASSPTGNTEAFF. In nucleotides, the CDR3 is TGTGCCAGCAGTCCGACGGGTAACACTGAAGCTTTCTTT. V is TRBV11-1 and J is TRBJ1-1, with D unclear. The V gene's germline CDR1 is SGHAT and CDR2 FQDESV (reference sequence). The CDR3 length is 13 residues. Trimming shortened V by 6 bases and J by 2 bases, and 10 bases separated the two germline ends. The variable domain in full, with the rest retrieved from reference TRBV11-1 and TRBJ1-1, is EAEVAQSPRYKITEKSQAVAFWCDPISGHATLYWYRQILGQGPELLVQFQDESVVDDSQLPKDRFSAERLKGVDSTLKIQPAELGDSAMYLCASSPTGNTEAFFGQGTRLTVV.

The CDR3 loop is CASSAGQGIQPQHF. The CDR3 coding sequence is TGTGCCAGCAGCGCCGGACAGGGGATTCAGCCCCAGCATTTT. V and J are TRBV28 and TRBJ1-5, with TRBD1 matching 9 bases. V dropped 6 bases and J dropped 6; count of bases not matched to a gene: 6. This CDR3 spans 14 amino acids. The germline CDR1 and CDR2 sequences are MDHEN and SYDVKM.

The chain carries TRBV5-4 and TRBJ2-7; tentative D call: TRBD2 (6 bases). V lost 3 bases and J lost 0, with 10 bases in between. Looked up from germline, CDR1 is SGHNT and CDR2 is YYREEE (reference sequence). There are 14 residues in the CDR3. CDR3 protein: CASSSEGLSYEQYF. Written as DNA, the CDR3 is TGTGCCAGCAGCTCGGAGGGGCTCTCCTACGAGCAGTACTTC.

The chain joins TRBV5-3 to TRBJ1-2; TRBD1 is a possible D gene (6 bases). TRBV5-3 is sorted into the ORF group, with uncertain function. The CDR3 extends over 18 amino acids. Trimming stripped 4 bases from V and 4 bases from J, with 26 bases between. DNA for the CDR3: TGTGCCAGAAGCATAACACAGGGTACTTGTACTACAACCTATGGCTACACCTTC. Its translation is CARSITQGTCTTTYGYTF.

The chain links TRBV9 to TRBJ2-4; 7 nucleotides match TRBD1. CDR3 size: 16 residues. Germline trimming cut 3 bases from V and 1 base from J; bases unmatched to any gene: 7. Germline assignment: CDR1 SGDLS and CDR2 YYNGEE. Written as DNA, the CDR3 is TGTGCCAGCAGCGGACAGGCGACAGGGGCCAAAAACATTCAGTACTTC. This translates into CASSGQATGAKNIQYF.

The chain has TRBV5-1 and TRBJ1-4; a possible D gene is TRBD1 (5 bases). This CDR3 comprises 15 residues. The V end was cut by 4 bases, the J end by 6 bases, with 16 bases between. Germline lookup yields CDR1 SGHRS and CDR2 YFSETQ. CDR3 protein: CASSPGGTADEKLFF. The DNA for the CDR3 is TGCGCCAGCAGCCCGGGGGGGACCGCAGATGAAAAACTGTTTTTT.

The CDR3 spells CASSVYDSSTDTQYF. Written as DNA, the CDR3 is TGTGCCAGCAGCGTCTATGACAGTTCTACAGATACGCAGTATTTT. The chain recombines TRBV9 with TRBJ2-3; weak D call: TRBD1 (5 bases). The CDR3 runs to 15 residues. Germline CDR1 is SGDLS and CDR2 is YYNGEE. Trimming pared 2 bases from V and 3 bases from J, leaving 13 bases between.